The 15 T cell receptor beta chains reported below all come from one sample, sequenced in a study of cytomegalovirus exposure and HLA in healthy donors. PCR amplification relied on 60 Vbeta primers (plus 13 Jbeta primers). Measured with immunoSEQ multiplex PCR; TCRdb has only the in-frame clones, and not every one. The sample lists 150,000 to 200,000 clones; roughly 77% were seen once. What was sequenced was PBMCs. Receptors were obtained from a man aged 50 or older in good health and CMV-seropositive.

This chain uses TRBV6-5 with TRBJ1-6, with TRBD1 matching 10 bases. Germline assignment: CDR1 MNHEY and CDR2 SVGAGI. Trimming took 7 bases from V and 9 from J; bases not matched to a gene: 6. The CDR3 sequence is 14 residues long. CDR3 region: CASKPGQGSSPLHF. The CDR3 DNA reads TGTGCCAGCAAACCGGGACAGGGGAGTTCACCCCTCCACTTT.

The chain links TRBV9 to TRBJ1-1; D unresolved. The CDR3 covers 14 residues. With 3 bases removed from V and 5 bases from J, the gap between germline ends came to 14 bases. From germline, CDR1 is SGDLS and CDR2 YYNGEE. The CDR3 DNA reads TGTGCCAGCAGCGCCCGAAGCAGCGGGACTGAAGCTTTCTTT. It specifies CASSARSSGTEAFF. The full variable domain, completed using reference TRBV9 and TRBJ1-1, is DSGVTQTPKHLITATGQRVTLRCSPRSGDLSVYWYQQSLDQGLQFLIQYYNGEERAKGNILERFSAQQFPDLHSELNLSSLELGDSALYFCASSARSSGTEAFFGQGTRLTVV.

The chain uses TRBV7-2 and TRBJ1-3; D perhaps matches TRBD1 (6 bases). The germline CDR1 and CDR2 sequences are SGHTA and FQGNSA. The V and J ends lost 3 bases and 3 bases respectively, with 9 bases between them. The CDR3 is 14 residues long. CDR3 DNA: TGTGCCAGCAGCTTCGGACAGCATGGAAACACCATATATTTT. It yields the protein CASSFGQHGNTIYF.

This chain joins TRBV11-2 and TRBJ2-1; 8 nucleotides line up with TRBD1. This CDR3 spans 15 amino acids. The germline V gene encodes CDR1 SGHAT and CDR2 FQNNGV. The V gene end was trimmed by 5 bases and the J gene end by 2 bases; junction bases not matched to a gene: 5. In nucleotides, the CDR3 is TGTGCCAGCAGCCTGGACAGGGAGACCTACAATGAGCAGTTCTTC. Protein sequence: CASSLDRETYNEQFF.

This clone was detected only once. The J gene is TRBJ2-1, the V gene TRBV4-3, with TRBD2 matching over 11 bases. The V and J ends lost 0 bases and 5 bases, in that order; junction bases with no gene match: 3. The V gene's germline CDR1 is LGHNA and CDR2 YSLEER. The CDR3 spans 16 residues. The CDR3: CASSQEGLAADNEQFF. CDR3 nucleotide sequence: TGCGCCAGCAGCCAAGAGGGACTAGCGGCTGACAATGAGCAGTTCTTC.

This sequence joins TRBV6-6 and TRBJ1-1; the D gene is possibly TRBD1 (6 bases). Trimming took 2 bases from V and 2 from J, leaving 9 bases between them. There are 14 residues in the CDR3. Germline V gives CDR1 MNHNY, CDR2 SVGAGI (reference sequence). In DNA form, the CDR3 reads TGTGCCAGCAGTTACGTAGGGGGAAACACTGAAGCTTTCTTT. Protein sequence: CASSYVGGNTEAFF.

The V call is TRBV7-6, the J call TRBJ1-2, with a tentative D call TRBD1 (5 bases). The CDR3 consists of 18 residues. CDR1 is SGHVS, CDR2 FNYEAQ, per germline. The V end was cut by 1 base, the J end by 0 bases, with 18 bases between. The CDR3 protein is CASSLGRPGQLTNYGYTF. DNA of the CDR3: TGTGCCAGCAGCTTAGGTCGGCCAGGGCAGCTGACTAACTATGGCTACACCTTC.

The sample holds a few counts of this clone. Other DNA sequences in the sample encode the same CDR3. The chain couples TRBV19 to TRBJ2-7, with no clear D. Germline lookup yields CDR1 LNHDA and CDR2 SQIVND (reference sequence). The CDR3 consists of 14 residues. Trimming removed 0 bases from V and 6 bases from J, with 12 bases in between. The CDR3 DNA is TGTGCCAGTAGTATAGAGGGCCAGCTCCGCGAGCAGTACTTC. Encoded protein: CASSIEGQLREQYF. Variable domain in full (rest from reference TRBV19 and TRBJ2-7): DGGITQSPKYLFRKEGQNVTLSCEQNLNHDAMYWYRQDPGQGLRLIYYSQIVNDFQKGDIAEGYSVSREKKESFPLTVTSAQKNPTAFYLCASSIEGQLREQYFGPGTRLTVT.

Details on this clone: One end of the junction is discordant with germline, which a read error may explain. V usage is TRBV2 and J usage is TRBJ1-3, with a tentative D call TRBD1 (5 bases). The CDR3 length is 15 residues. Per the germline V gene, CDR1 is SNHLY and CDR2 is FYNNEI. The CDR3, as DNA: TGTGCCAGCAGTGGAGCCCAGGGATCTGGAAGCACCATATATTTT. Encoded protein: CASSGAQGSGSTIYF.

This clone was picked up one time. The V gene is TRBV12-2, the J gene TRBJ2-7; TRBD2 was called by the table and not checked on the DNA. TRBV12-2 is marked as a pseudogene. CDR3 length: 13 residues. Written as DNA, the CDR3 is TGTGCAAGTCGCTTAGCAACGGTCGGCGAGCAGTACTTC. It codes for CASRLATVGEQYF.

This clone was detected only once. This sequence joins TRBV7-8 and TRBJ1-2, with 7 positions matching TRBD1. With 3 bases clipped from V and 3 bases from J, the junction kept 1 base outside the gene matches. This CDR3 has 13 residues. Per germline, CDR1 SGHVS and CDR2 FQNEAQ. CDR3 nucleotide sequence: TGTGCCAGCAGCTTCGGGACAGACTATGGCTACACCTTC. Residues: CASSFGTDYGYTF. Drawing the rest from reference TRBV7-8 and TRBJ1-2, the complete variable domain is GAGVSQSPRYKVAKRGQDVALRCDPISGHVSLFWYQQALGQGPEFLTYFQNEAQLDKSGLPSDRFFAERPEGSVSTLKIQRTQQEDSAVYLCASSFGTDYGYTFGSGTRLTVV.

This rearrangement joins TRBV4-3 to TRBJ2-3, with 8 bases that match TRBD1. Trimming took 0 bases from V and 4 from J; bases not matched to a gene: 12. Germline V gene data show CDR1 as LGHNA and CDR2 as YSLEER. The length of the CDR3 is 18 residues. DNA for the CDR3: TGCGCCAGCAGCCAAGATTCTTTACAGGGGGGTGGAGCAGATACGCAGTATTTT. Protein: CASSQDSLQGGGADTQYF.

V gene TRBV6-5 combines with J gene TRBJ1-6; the match to TRBD1 covers 9 bases. V was pared by 2 bases and J by 8 bases, with 1 base of the junction left unmatched. This CDR3 spans 14 amino acids. Germline-derived CDR1 and CDR2 are MNHEY and SVGAGI. CDR3 in DNA: TGTGCCAGCAGTTACCGACAGGGGGATTCACCCCTCCACTTT. The encoded protein is CASSYRQGDSPLHF.

This clone turned up a few times. The gene calls are TRBV4-3 and TRBJ2-7; TRBD2 aligns across 8 bases. The CDR3 extends over 15 amino acids. Germline values: CDR1 LGHNA, CDR2 YSLEER. J was trimmed by 4 bases and V by 0 bases; bases with no gene match: 5. CDR3 nucleotides: TGCGCCAGCAGCCAAGACCGACTAGCGTGGTACGAGCAGTACTTC. It specifies CASSQDRLAWYEQYF.

The chain employs TRBV7-8 and TRBJ2-4; the D gene is possibly TRBD1 (6 bases). The V end was cut by 5 bases, the J end by 6 bases, with 17 bases between. The CDR3 covers 15 residues. CDR1 and CDR2 (germline): SGHVS, FQNEAQ. Here the CDR3 reads CASSPSTGVRNIQYF. For the CDR3, the DNA is TGTGCCAGCAGCCCATCGACAGGAGTGAGAAACATTCAGTACTTC.